This paragraph reports one T cell receptor (beta chain). Antigen unknown. The record originates from a study of graft-versus-host responses after intestinal transplantation. Sequencing was performed with immunoSEQ multiplex PCR; in TCRdb, only in-frame clones are kept and a portion is missing. The top ten hold 0.71% of the sample, which has 95,000 to 110,000 clones, approximately 90% seen once. The CDR3 totals 16 residues. The V and J ends lost 3 bases and 0 bases, in that order; junction bases with no gene match: 3. CDR1 is KGHSH, CDR2 LQKENI, per germline. This sequence was found in a human donor who was the organ donor for an intestinal transplant. V is TRBV18 and J is TRBJ2-1; 9 nucleotides align to TRBD1. The sequences come from unstimulated CD4+ T cells sorted from spleen or lymph node cells, collected before transplant. The CDR3, as DNA: TGTGCCAGCTCACCTTGGACAGGGGACTCCTACAATGAGCAGTTCTTC. It yields the protein CASSPWTGDSYNEQFF.